The 21 T cell receptor beta chains below all came from one sample that was sequenced in a study of blood T cells in healthy people across ages. A sample-barcoded 5' primer and a J-beta primer mix were used in a second PCR of about 7 to 12 cycles. TCRdb analysed the 5' RACE reads with MiXCR anew, one entry per CDR3 protein. The sample has some 1.7 million distinct CDR3 sequences, approximately 28% seen once; the top ten hold approximately 7.7%. The sequenced material came from blood. All receptors come from a woman aged 25 to 39 in good health.

This clonotype was seen more than once but under ten times. The chain is built from TRBV4-1 and TRBJ2-3, with 7 nucleotides matching TRBD2. CDR3 length: 14 residues. V lost 0 bases to trimming and J lost 6 bases; unmatched junction nucleotides: 3. CDR1 and CDR2 (germline): MGHRA, YSYEKL. CDR3 amino acids: CASSQETSRDTQYF. For the CDR3, the DNA is TGCGCCAGCAGCCAAGAGACTAGCCGGGATACGCAGTATTTT.

The genes are TRBV24-1 and TRBJ2-3; no clear D. With 4 bases removed from V and 6 bases from J, the gap between germline ends came to 10 bases. CDR3 length: 13 residues. Germline-derived CDR1 and CDR2 are KGHDR and SFDVKD. The CDR3 is CATSDWALDTQYF. CDR3 sequence (DNA): TGTGCCACCAGTGACTGGGCTCTGGATACGCAGTATTTT.

This clonotype was counted many times. The chain is built from TRBV29-1 and TRBJ1-2; TRBD1 is a possible D gene (6 bases). CDR3 size: 13 residues. The germline V gene has CDR1 SQVTM and CDR2 ANQGSEA. V lost 4 bases, J lost 3 bases, and 12 bases lay in between. DNA for the CDR3: TGCAGCGTTGCCCAGGGGAGGGACTATGGCTACACCTTC. Residues: CSVAQGRDYGYTF.

The rearrangement joins TRBV5-1 to TRBJ1-2, with a possible D match to TRBD1 (5 bases). CDR3 size: 14 residues. Germline CDR1 SGHRS, CDR2 YFSETQ. Trimming left V 4 bases short and J 6 bases short, with 16 bases between. CDR3 protein: CASSLDPGTNGYTF. CDR3 sequence (DNA): TGCGCCAGCAGCCTGGACCCCGGGACGAATGGCTACACCTTC.

This clonotype was recorded a few times. V and J are TRBV7-2 and TRBJ1-5; no firm D call. The V and J ends lost 6 bases and 0 bases respectively, with 15 bases between them. This CDR3 contains 16 residues. Germline CDR1 and CDR2: SGHTA and FQGNSA. The CDR3 loop is CASSLGGRLSNQPQHF. The CDR3, as DNA: TGTGCCAGCAGTTTGGGCGGACGGCTTAGCAATCAGCCCCAGCATTTT. The whole variable domain, filled in from reference TRBV7-2 and TRBJ1-5, reads GAGVSQSPSNKVTEKGKDVELRCDPISGHTALYWYRQSLGQGLEFLIYFQGNSAPDKSGLPSDRFSAERTGGSVSTLTIQRTQQEDSAVYLCASSLGGRLSNQPQHFGDGTRLSIL.

DNA for the CDR3: TGCGCCAGCAGCGATCCGGGACAGGGTTCCCCCAATGAGCAGTTCTTC. Translation gives CASSDPGQGSPNEQFF. This chain connects TRBV5-1 to TRBJ2-1; TRBD1 matches at 9 bases. This CDR3 comprises 16 residues. Germline V gene sequence: CDR1 SGHRS, CDR2 YFSETQ. V dropped 4 bases and J dropped 6; count of bases not matched to a gene: 11.

This clonotype was observed many times. A much bigger clone sits one base away, suggesting this may be a read error. The chain links TRBV29-1 to TRBJ2-2; 14 bases fit TRBD2. From germline, CDR1 is SQVTM and CDR2 ANQGSEA. The CDR3 sequence is 16 residues long. CDR3 region: CSVATSGRAGTGERFF. CDR3 bases: TGCAGCGTGGCGACTAGCGGGAGGGCCGGCACCGGGGAGCGGTTTTTT.

This clonotype has only a few counts. The CDR3 DNA follows: TGTGCCACCAGCAGTAAGAGCCTCGGGACGGTAAATCAGCCCCAGCATTTT. This sequence encodes CATSSKSLGTVNQPQHF. This chain connects TRBV15 to TRBJ1-5; D is possibly TRBD1 (5 bases). The CDR3 totals 17 residues. Trimming left V 3 bases short and J 4 bases short, with 19 bases between. Germline-derived CDR1 and CDR2 are LNHNV and YYDKDF (reference sequence).

The rearrangement uses TRBV10-3 and TRBJ1-1; TRBD1 might be the D (6 bases). Germline V gene sequence: CDR1 ENHRY, CDR2 SYGVKD. The CDR3 is 16 residues long. The V and J ends lost 6 bases and 4 bases respectively, with 21 bases between them. The CDR3 protein is CAIRRGGGVWSTEAFF. The CDR3 DNA reads TGTGCCATCAGAAGGGGAGGGGGGGTATGGAGCACTGAAGCTTTCTTT.

This chain connects TRBV4-1 to TRBJ2-1; D is unclear. CDR3 length equals 14 residues. Germline-derived CDR1 and CDR2 are MGHRA and YSYEKL. V gave up 1 base and J gave up 7 bases, with 11 bases separating them. The CDR3 coding sequence is TGCGCCAGCAGCCAAGCCCAAAGGTTGAATGAGCAGTTCTTC. Translating it yields CASSQAQRLNEQFF.

The chain links TRBV12-3 or TRBV12-4 to TRBJ1-5; TRBD1 aligns across 7 bases. Losses at the gene ends were 6 bases for V and 4 bases for J; bases not matched to a gene: 12. This CDR3 region has 16 residues. The CDR3 is CASSEVNRGANQPQHF. CDR3 DNA sequence: TGTGCCAGCAGCGAGGTGAACAGGGGTGCTAATCAGCCCCAGCATTTT.

This clonotype occurred a few times. The chain uses TRBV20-1 and TRBJ2-7, with D maybe TRBD1 (5 bases). This CDR3 is built from 12 residues. Germline V gene lookup returns CDR1 DFQATT and CDR2 SNEGSKA (reference sequence). The ends were cut back, 6 bases at V and 2 bases at J, with 11 bases in the middle. CDR3 sequence: CSAGHETYEQYF. CDR3 DNA: TGCAGTGCCGGACACGAGACCTACGAGCAGTACTTC.

The sample holds a few counts of this clonotype. The chain uses TRBV20-1 and TRBJ2-1; no clear D gene. V gave up 6 bases and J gave up 11 bases, with 17 bases separating them. Germline values: CDR1 DFQATT, CDR2 SNEGSKA (reference sequence). There are 12 residues in the CDR3. The CDR3 nucleotides read TGCAGTGCACCGATTCGCGGAGAGCAGCAGTTCTTC. The encoded protein is CSAPIRGEQQFF.

At least ten counts were recorded for this clonotype. The chain employs TRBV6-2 or TRBV6-3 and TRBJ2-1; 7 bases align to TRBD2. The J call is in doubt because the DNA end fits TRBJ2-7 better. In germline, CDR1 is MNHEY, CDR2 SVGEGT. The CDR3 extends over 17 amino acids. CDR3: CASSYSPPSGIYNEQYF. DNA of the CDR3: TGTGCCAGCAGTTACTCCCCCCCTAGCGGTATTTACAATGAGCAGTACTTC.

The chain joins TRBV11-2 to TRBJ1-3; D possibly corresponds to TRBD1 (6 bases). Trimming took off 4 bases at V and 1 base at J, with 17 bases between the two ends. Germline CDR1 is SGHAT and CDR2 is FQNNGV. This CDR3 has 17 residues. Written as DNA, the CDR3 is TGTGCCAGCAGCTGGACAGAAACGAAGGGGTCTGGAAACACCATATATTTT. Its protein is CASSWTETKGSGNTIYF.

This clonotype was seen only a few times. The rearrangement links TRBV7-9 to TRBJ2-7; D is possibly TRBD1 or TRBD2 (5 bases each). The CDR3 sequence is 14 residues long. Germline V gene sequence: CDR1 SEHNR, CDR2 FQNEAQ (reference sequence). Trimming cost V 5 bases and J 5 bases, with 16 bases left between them. The CDR3 DNA is TGTGCCAGCAGCGGGGGAGACCCCCGGAACGAGCAGTACTTC. Amino acid sequence: CASSGGDPRNEQYF.

This clonotype was observed a few times. The rearrangement uses TRBV28 and TRBJ2-3, with 8 bases aligning to TRBD1. The germline CDR1 and CDR2 sequences are MDHEN and SYDVKM. The CDR3 consists of 15 residues. The J segment lost 5 bases and the V segment lost 3 bases, leaving 7 bases of the junction unmatched. The CDR3 region is CASSLNRGVLDTQYF. DNA for the CDR3: TGTGCCAGCAGTTTGAACAGGGGGGTACTAGATACGCAGTATTTT.

This clonotype was counted many times. The rearrangement links TRBV5-1 to TRBJ2-7, with 9 bases aligning to TRBD1. Trimming took 7 bases from V and 4 from J; bases not matched to a gene: 9. CDR1 is SGHRS and CDR2 is YFSETQ in the germline V gene. This CDR3 has 14 residues. The CDR3 sequence is CASAGDRVSYEQYF. CDR3 nucleotide sequence: TGCGCCAGCGCCGGGGACAGGGTATCATACGAGCAGTACTTC.

The chain uses TRBV20-1 and TRBJ2-4, with D possibly matching TRBD1 (5 bases). The J call may be incorrect, as the DNA end agrees better with TRBJ2-7. Germline loops: CDR1 DFQATT, CDR2 SNEGSKA (reference sequence). The CDR3 runs to 11 residues. As DNA, the CDR3 is TGCAGTGCTTTTGACAGCTACGAGCAGTACTTC. Residues: CSAFDSYEQYF.

This chain uses TRBV28 with TRBJ1-5; no clear D gene. The CDR3 extends over 15 amino acids. Germline CDR1 reads MDHEN; CDR2 reads SYDVKM. The V and J ends lost 5 bases and 0 bases respectively, with 11 bases between them. The CDR3 sequence is CASSPDGSSNQPQHF. The CDR3 DNA reads as TGTGCCAGCAGTCCCGACGGGTCTAGCAATCAGCCCCAGCATTTT.

V and J are TRBV29-1 and TRBJ2-1, with a tentative D call TRBD2 (6 bases). Germline V gene sequence: CDR1 SQVTM, CDR2 ANQGSEA. The CDR3 has 15 residues. V was pared by 4 bases and J by 6 bases, with 19 bases between. The CDR3 coding sequence is TGCAGCGTTGTTCCTGGCGGGGCTTGGACCAATGAGCAGTTCTTC. This sequence encodes CSVVPGGAWTNEQFF.